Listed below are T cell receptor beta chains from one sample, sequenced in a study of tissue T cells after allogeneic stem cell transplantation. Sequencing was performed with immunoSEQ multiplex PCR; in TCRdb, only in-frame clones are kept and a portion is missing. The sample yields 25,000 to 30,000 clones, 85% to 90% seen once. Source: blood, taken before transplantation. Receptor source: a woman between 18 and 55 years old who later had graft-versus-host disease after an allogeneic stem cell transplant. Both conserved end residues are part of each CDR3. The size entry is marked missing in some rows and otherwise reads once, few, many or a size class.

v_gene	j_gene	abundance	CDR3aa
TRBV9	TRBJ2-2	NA	CASGKRGLAGAANTGELFF
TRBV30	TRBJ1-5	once	CAWSDDRQPQHF
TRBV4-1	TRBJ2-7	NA	CASSQHMRADRRYEQYF
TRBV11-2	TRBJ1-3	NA	CASSLVQGNTIYF
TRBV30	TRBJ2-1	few	CAWSSDNEQFF
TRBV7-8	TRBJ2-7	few	CASSTGTGMYEQYF
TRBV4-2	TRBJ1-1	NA	CASSQVPLTGDTEAFF
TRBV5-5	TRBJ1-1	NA	CASSLVRTGTEAFF
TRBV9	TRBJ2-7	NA	CASSGGTGASYEQYF
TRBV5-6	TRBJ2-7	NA	CASSFGAEQYF
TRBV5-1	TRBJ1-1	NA	CASSPREGSVNTEAFF
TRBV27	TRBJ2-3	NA	CASSRVADTQYF
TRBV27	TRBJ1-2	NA	CASSLLGGVGQGYLYGYTF
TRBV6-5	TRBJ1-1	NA	CASRGTGMNTEAFF
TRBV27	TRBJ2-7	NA	CASQKLGTDPYEQYF
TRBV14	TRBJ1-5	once	CASSRPVRAADNQPQHF
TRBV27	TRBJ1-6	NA	CASSVGRHSPLHF
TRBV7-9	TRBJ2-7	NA	CASSSLQGTYEQYF
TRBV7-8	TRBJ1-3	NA	CASSLTGGAYSGNTIYF
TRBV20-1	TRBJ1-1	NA	CSARRETEAFF
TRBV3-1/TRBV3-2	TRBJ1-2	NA	CASSPGGRGYTF
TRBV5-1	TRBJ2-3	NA	CASSFPRTESTDTQYF
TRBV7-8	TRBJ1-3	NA	CASSLAGPRQGFGSGNTIYF
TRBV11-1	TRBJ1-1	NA	CASSLGRGQTEAFF
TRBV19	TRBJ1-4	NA	CASSQGGNEKLFF
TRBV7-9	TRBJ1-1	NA	CASSSQGNTEAFF
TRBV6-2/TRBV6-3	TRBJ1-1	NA	CASSYVRDTEAFF
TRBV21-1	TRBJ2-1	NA	CASSATSGRSSYNEQFF
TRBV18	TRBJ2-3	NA	CASSPDRNTDTQYF
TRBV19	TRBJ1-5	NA	CASRSGQWSNQPQHF
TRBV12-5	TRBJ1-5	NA	CASGLAHTGGNQPQHF
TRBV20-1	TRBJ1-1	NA	CSARKSTEAFF
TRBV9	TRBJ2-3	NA	CASSVAGTQGLDTQYF
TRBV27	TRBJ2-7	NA	CASSFQTKLYEQYF
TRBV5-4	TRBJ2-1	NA	CASSLESGGAPPYNEQFF
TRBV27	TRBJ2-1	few	CASSWGHTTETYNEQFF
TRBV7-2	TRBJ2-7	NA	CASSLGTLRAYEQYF